The 2 T cell receptor beta chains below all came from one sample that was sequenced in a study of control samples from healthy donors and cancer patients (TCRdb year 2020). The method behind the library was the immunoSEQ multiplex PCR assay. This immuneACCESS table, as held by TCRdb, lists in-frame sequences with V and J called but not all clones. Of the missing ones, under half trace to an unresolved V gene in checked studies; the others have no known cause. Counted in this sample were about 110,000 clones; approximately 82% of them appeared once. The top ten constitute 6.5% of the sample. Specimen: blood. The receptors derive from a young man in good health.

This rearrangement joins TRBV30 to TRBJ2-7; D gene unclear. V lost 2 bases to trimming and J lost 1 base, with 3 bases between them. The CDR3 extends over 11 amino acids. Germline CDR1 GTSNPN, CDR2 SVGIG (reference sequence). CDR3: CAWSQSYEQYF. The CDR3 DNA reads TGTGCCTGGAGTCAATCCTACGAGCAGTACTTC.

This chain joins TRBV5-1 and TRBJ2-1; perhaps TRBD1 as D (5 bases). V gave up 8 bases and J gave up 7 bases, with 7 bases separating them. Germline CDR1 SGHRS, CDR2 YFSETQ. The CDR3 loop spans 10 amino acids. Written as DNA, the CDR3 is TGCGCCAGTAGGGGAAATGAGCAGTTCTTC. Its protein is CASRGNEQFF.